This T cell receptor (beta chain) was observed in a study of T cells after yellow fever vaccination. With 6 bases removed from V and 2 bases from J, the gap between germline ends came to 13 bases. This CDR3 has 13 residues. The germline CDR1 and CDR2 sequences are DFQATT and SNEGSKA (reference sequence). TCRdb re-called the 5' RACE reads with MiXCR, one entry per CDR3 protein. There are about 170,000 distinct CDR3 sequences in the sample; roughly 9.6% occur only once, and just over 35% lies in the top ten. This clonotype was obtained from a man aged 18 to 29 who received the YFV17D yellow fever vaccine. The material sequenced was CD8+ T cells sorted from PBMCs, taken 15 days after the yellow fever booster vaccination. The V and J genes are TRBV20-1 and TRBJ1-1; the D gene is possibly TRBD1 (6 bases). This chain's CDR3 is CSAFLQGNTEAFF. The CDR3 DNA reads TGCAGTGCCTTTCTACAGGGAAACACTGAAGCTTTCTTT.